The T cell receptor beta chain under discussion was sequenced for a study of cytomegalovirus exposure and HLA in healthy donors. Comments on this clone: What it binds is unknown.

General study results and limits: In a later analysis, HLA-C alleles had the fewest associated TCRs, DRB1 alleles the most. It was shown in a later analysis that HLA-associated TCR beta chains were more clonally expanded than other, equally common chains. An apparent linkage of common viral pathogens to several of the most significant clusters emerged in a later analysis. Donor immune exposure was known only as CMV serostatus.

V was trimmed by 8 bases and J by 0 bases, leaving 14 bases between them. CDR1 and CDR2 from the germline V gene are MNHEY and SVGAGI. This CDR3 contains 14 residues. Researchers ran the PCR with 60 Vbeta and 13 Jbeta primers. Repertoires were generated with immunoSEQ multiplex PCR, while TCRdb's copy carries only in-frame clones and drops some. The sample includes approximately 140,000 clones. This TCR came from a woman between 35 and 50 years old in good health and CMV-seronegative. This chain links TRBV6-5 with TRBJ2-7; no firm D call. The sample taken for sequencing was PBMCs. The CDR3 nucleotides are TGTGCCAGCGGGTCCGTCCGGAGCTCCTACGAGCAGTACTTC. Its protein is CASGSVRSSYEQYF.